This T cell receptor beta chain was recorded in a study of cytomegalovirus exposure and HLA in healthy donors (dated by TCRdb to between 2016 and 2019). The study in broad terms: According to an earlier analysis of around 600 of the donors, 200 million or so T cells yielded some 110 million unique TCR beta sequences and around 280 Gb of sequence data. Every repertoire in the discovery cohort had been generated on one and the same sequencing platform. Typing coverage varied by locus: roughly 620-630 donors for A, B, C, DRB1 and DQB1; approximately 560 for DQA1; about 590 for DPA1; fewer than 480 for DPB1. The aim of the study was to test whether cataloging public T cell receptors could identify signatures of past pathogen exposure. Because of strong linkage in the cohort, roughly five DR-DQ haplotypes were treated as single units for association and clustering. The study profiled the T cell repertoires of more than 500 subjects by immunosequencing and related them to cytomegalovirus serostatus. Donor age, sex, ethnicity and CMV serostatus were compiled together with the repertoire data. Across around 400 genotyped donors of the cohort, an average of 235,054 unique TCR beta nucleotide sequences per donor were sequenced, and 15% to 20% of those sequences were non-productive. Rather than drawing on any new phenotypic data, the later analysis identified candidate immune exposures from TCR beta sequences and the way those sequences occurred across donors. An early release that covered more than 550 HLA-typed donors contained approximately 300 gigabases of sequencing data and about 93 million unique TCR sequences. HLA typing included class I and class II loci at four-digit resolution. In an earlier analysis of roughly 540 of the donors, high-throughput TCR beta sequencing was used to judge whether each TCR beta V gene segment behaved as functional or pseudogenic. A later analysis re-analyzed previously published TCR beta repertoires from 666 donors and added high-resolution HLA genotyping to study TCR occurrence patterns. Of the roughly 400 genotyped donors, about 84% fell in the genetic ancestry cluster associated with self-reported Caucasian donors. In a later genetic analysis, genome-wide SNP genotypes for about three fifths of the roughly 670 donors were used, and that subset was treated as a discovery cohort. In addition to the first cohort of roughly 670 subjects, a separate validation cohort of 100 to 150 different subjects was used. The study combined high-throughput TCR immunosequencing, statistical association of individual TCRs with disease status, and machine learning to predict cytomegalovirus infection status.

Turning to this clone: There is no known antigen for this receptor. No much larger clone exists at a distance of one base, and base qualities are not known.

Broad study findings and their caveats: A total of 164 TCR beta chains were listed by the study as associated with cytomegalovirus. An association between a missense DCLRE1C variant and V-gene and J-gene trimming of TCR beta chains was found in a later genetic analysis and replicated in an independent cohort. Cytomegalovirus status was reported to be diagnosed by the classifier with high specificity and sensitivity in both the original and validation cohorts. The authors suggested that the approach could potentially be generalized to other disease states and immunological phenotypes. In a later analysis, HLA-associated TCR beta chains showed more clonal expansion and lower generation probabilities than non-associated chains that were equally common. A later analysis found that most CMV-associated TCR beta chains appeared HLA-restricted, with HLA associations seemingly driven largely by CMV exposure. Linkage disequilibrium might explain the correlated functional status among segregating V segments, but an unknown experimental factor could not be ruled out. In a later analysis, some 18,000 TCR beta sequences were associated with specific HLA alleles at a false discovery rate of 0.05. Broadly in line with IMGT annotations, most TCR beta V segments showed up in productive rearrangements about 87% or about 30% of the time in an earlier analysis of 450 to 750 of the donors. Across donors, most TCR sequences were observed very rarely, whereas some public TCRs were present in many individuals. According to a later analysis, parvovirus B19, influenza, CMV and Epstein-Barr virus appeared linked to several top co-occurrence clusters. The earlier analysis of some 560 of the donors excluded some 15 rarely observed V segments, including chromosome 9 orphons, because counts were too low. According to a later analysis, TCR association rates differed among HLA loci, with DRB1 alleles showing the most associated TCRs and HLA-C alleles showing the fewest. Because some donors lacked HLA typing at each locus, the association tests relied only on the typed subset. According to a later genetic analysis, donors in an Asian-associated ancestry cluster had fewer N-insertions in productive TCRs than the approximately 700-donor mean. In this cohort, only TCR beta chains were sequenced, and detectable features were limited by the absence of alpha or paired-chain data. Because the 87-base-pair reads could not distinguish some IMGT-functional V segments, including TRBV6-2 and TRBV6-3, those segments were excluded. When HLA alleles, especially DR and DQ, strongly co-occurred, TCR associations were difficult to assign to individual alleles. A group of highly shared sequence variants was considered likely to be a technical artifact of the sequencing pipeline. A further reported finding was that TCR beta sequences accurately predicted the HLA-A and HLA-B alleles for most subjects in the first cohort. In vitro tests confirmed that three of the cytomegalovirus-associated TCR beta chains recognize cytomegalovirus antigens. Immune exposure information for the cohort was limited to CMV serostatus. Presence/absence analyses assumed roughly uniform sequencing depth across donors, an assumption that may not hold.

The cohort consisted of 666 healthy bone marrow donors. At the time of sampling, every cohort member was nominally healthy, though immune exposures that went unrecorded were likely present. Of the 610 or so cohort members, roughly 300 had positive CMV serostatus and 350 to 450 had negative CMV serostatus, and CMV serostatus was not recorded for the donor. A peripheral blood sample was collected from each donor, and TCR beta sequencing was performed on peripheral blood mononuclear cells. Genomic DNA was extracted from the blood cell samples with the Qiagen DNeasy Blood Extraction Kit. Receptors were amplified or captured by the immunoSEQ multiplex PCR assay. For the multiplex PCR, a mixture combining 60 forward primers for TCR Vbeta segments and 13 reverse primers for TCR Jbeta segments was used. The CDR3 region of rearranged TCR beta genes was amplified from genomic DNA with a multiplex PCR assay. Amplified TCR beta libraries were sequenced as 87-base-pair reads on the Illumina HiSeq System. The authors' analysis ran thus. A later analysis counted some 80 million unique TCR beta chains across the 690 or so repertoires, and around 9.9 million of these chains were shared by at least two donors. A nearest-neighbor algorithm error-corrected the raw reads and collapsed the reads into unique sequences, merging closely related sequences to remove PCR and sequencing errors. To assign V, D and J gene segments, CDR3 sequences were aligned to IMGT reference sequences. Each retained sequence needed at least a six-nucleotide match to both a V gene segment and a J gene segment. Rearrangements were classified as productive when the CDR3 lacked stop codons and remained in frame with V and J, and all other rearrangements were classified as non-productive. Following IMGT convention, CDR3 was defined as the stretch from the second conserved V-encoded cysteine up to the conserved J-encoded phenylalanine. The earlier analysis of about 560 of the donors excluded any sequence lacking an unambiguous match to a single V gene segment. An earlier analysis of fewer than 750 of the donors classified V segments as functional when productive rearrangements were above 56.7% and as segregating when the standard deviation between donors was above 5%. A statistical classification framework was built for diagnosing cytomegalovirus status from the catalog of TCR beta chain sequences. In a later analysis, TCR nucleotide sequences were compared against IMGT/GENE-DB human TR gene sequences so that V and J genes could be assigned. A later analysis assigned CDR3 sequences and most-parsimonious VDJ recombination scenarios with the TCRdist pipeline. In a later analysis, each TCR beta chain was defined by its CDR3 amino acid sequence together with its V-gene family, and reads lacking a unique V-gene family were excluded. In a later analysis, 500 to 650 highly shared, low-generation-probability nucleotide sequences were removed to address suspected cross-contamination and a sequencing artifact. In a later analysis, a clonal expansion index for each public chain was calculated from normalized within-repertoire ranks of inferred template counts. In a later analysis, generation probabilities were computed with a VDJ recombination model fitted to out-of-frame rearrangements, and the resulting probabilities were checked against IGoR. Hypergeometric tests were used in a later analysis to score TCR-TCR, TCR-HLA and TCR-CMV co-occurrence, with a repertoire-size bias correction applied to the TCR pairs. False discovery rates were estimated in a later analysis by permuting HLA or CMV assignments 20 times. In a later analysis, co-occurring TCRs were grouped with DBSCAN, and TCRdist sequence similarity was added when clustering was performed within HLA-allele-positive subsets. For co-occurrence clustering, repertoires with fewer than 30,000 or more than 120,000 public chains were excluded, along with a handful of repertoires with anomalous nucleotide sharing. This is the immuneACCESS table as TCRdb keeps it, with only in-frame sequences that have V and J called. A part of the clones is gone; compared with another copy, unresolved V genes explain less than half, and the rest is unexplained. The DNA was the basis for D and trimming; V, J and clone size are from that table. The sample table contains 150,000 to 200,000 clones; only one count was recorded for 75% to 90% of them. The top ten hold approximately 1.8% of the sample.

Via the germline V gene (reference sequence), CDR1 is SGHNT and CDR2 YYREEE. V sheds 4 bases and J sheds 2 bases, leaving 12 bases between their ends. Spanning cysteine to phenylalanine, the CDR3 consists of 14 amino acids. CDR3 DNA only is kept here, 42 bases in frame from base 1. The sequence derives from a human donor in good health. The sequence links TRBV5-4 to TRBJ2-5; 6 matching bases give a weak D call of TRBD2. Sequences were obtained from PBMCs. The DNA sequence is TGTGCCAGCAGCACCCGGACTAAGCAAGAGACCCAGTACTTC. The resulting protein is CASSTRTKQETQYF.